One sample yielded the 23 T cell receptor beta chains listed below, sequenced in a study of blood T cell repertoires in COVID-19. Sequenced by immunoSEQ multiplex PCR; TCRdb stores in-frame clones only, minus some. The table records about 270,000 clones, roughly 85% of them present only once. Sequencing was carried out using PBMCs or T cells enriched from blood (not recorded which). The receptors stem from a woman between 50 and 59 years old with acute COVID-19.

Only one count was recorded for this clone. The chain recombines TRBV10-3 with TRBJ2-1; 7 bases fit TRBD2. Per the germline V gene, CDR1 is ENHRY and CDR2 is SYGVKD. The CDR3 is 15 amino acids. Trimming cost V 5 bases and J 7 bases; bases outside gene matches: 11. CDR3 sequence reads: CAISLTSRGWNEQFF. The CDR3 DNA reads TGTGCCATCAGTTTGACTAGCCGGGGGTGGAATGAGCAGTTCTTC.

V usage is TRBV24-1 and J usage is TRBJ2-1; TRBD2 matches 16 bases. Losses at the gene ends were 4 bases for V and 9 bases for J; bases not matched to a gene: 5. The CDR3 is made up of 16 amino acids. Germline lookup yields CDR1 KGHDR and CDR2 SFDVKD. The CDR3: CATSDPGTSGGAEQFF. The DNA of the CDR3 is TGTGCCACCAGTGACCCCGGGACTAGCGGGGGGGCTGAGCAGTTCTTC.

Written as DNA, the CDR3 is TGTGCCTGGAAAAAGCCGATAGGGAGTCTAACAGATACGCAGTATTTT. This translates into CAWKKPIGSLTDTQYF. The rearrangement joins TRBV30 to TRBJ2-3; D perhaps matches TRBD2 (5 bases). Trimming took off 4 bases at V and 3 bases at J, with 20 bases between the two ends. The V gene's germline CDR1 is GTSNPN and CDR2 SVGIG (reference sequence). The CDR3 runs 16 residues.

In DNA, the CDR3 is TGTGCCAGCTCCTATCGAGGACAGGGGTCCGGCTACACCTTC. Its protein is CASSYRGQGSGYTF. The chain carries TRBV6-1 and TRBJ1-2, with 9 positions matching TRBD1. Trimming cost V 8 bases and J 8 bases; bases outside gene matches: 12. The CDR3 is made up of 14 amino acids. Germline V lookup: CDR1 MNHNS, CDR2 SASEGT.

This chain joins TRBV18 and TRBJ1-1; maybe TRBD1 (6 bases). CDR1 and CDR2 (germline): KGHSH, LQKENI. The length of the CDR3 is 16 residues. Trimming took 4 bases from V and 1 from J, leaving 16 bases between them. As DNA, the CDR3 is TGTGCCAGCTCACATAAAGGGGGACCCAAGAACACTGAAGCTTTCTTT. This gives the protein CASSHKGGPKNTEAFF.

This chain joins TRBV30 and TRBJ1-5; D is perhaps TRBD1 (6 bases). The CDR3 spans 12 residues. Trimming removed 2 bases from V and 5 bases from J, with 7 bases in between. Germline lookup yields CDR1 GTSNPN and CDR2 SVGIG (reference sequence). CDR3 DNA sequence: TGTGCCTGGAGTAAGGGGGATCAGCCCCAGCATTTT. Protein sequence: CAWSKGDQPQHF.

This chain links TRBV7-9 with TRBJ1-4; D call uncertain. V was cut by 5 bases and J by 0 bases, with 7 bases left in between. The CDR3 sequence is 14 residues long. CDR1 and CDR2 (germline): SEHNR, FQNEAQ (reference sequence). Written as DNA, the CDR3 is TGTGCCAGCAGCCTCACTGCAACTAATGAAAAACTGTTTTTT. It is translated as CASSLTATNEKLFF.

This clone has just one count. This chain links TRBV5-1 with TRBJ2-7; unclear D gene. This CDR3 comprises 14 residues. The germline V gene has CDR1 SGHRS and CDR2 YFSETQ. The germline V and J ends were trimmed by 4 bases and 5 bases, with 16 bases remaining between them. CDR3 in amino acids: CASSPRPEGDEQYF. For the CDR3, the DNA is TGCGCCAGCAGCCCCCGTCCCGAAGGAGACGAGCAGTACTTC. The full variable domain, with the rest looked up from reference TRBV5-1 and TRBJ2-7, is KAGVTQTPRYLIKTRGQQVTLSCSPISGHRSVSWYQQTPGQGLQFLFEYFSETQRNKGNFPGRFSGRQFSNSRSEMNVSTLELGDSALYLCASSPRPEGDEQYFGPGTRLTVT.

A single count supports this clone. The V call is TRBV5-4, the J call TRBJ1-2, with 10 bases aligning to TRBD1. Trimming cost V 0 bases and J 5 bases; bases outside gene matches: 7. Germline CDR1 and CDR2: SGHNT and YYREEE (reference sequence). CDR3 length: 16 residues. DNA for the CDR3: TGTGCCAGCAGCTTGGGACAGGGGGCGCAAGGGTATGGCTACACCTTC. This codes for CASSLGQGAQGYGYTF.

A single count supports this clone. CDR3 sequence: CASSYGLLGTEAFF. In DNA form, the CDR3 reads TGCGCCAGCAGCTACGGACTATTAGGCACTGAAGCTTTCTTT. This chain uses TRBV5-1 with TRBJ1-1; D remains unclear. Germline V lookup: CDR1 SGHRS, CDR2 YFSETQ. V lost 3 bases and J 4 bases, leaving 13 bases between the germline ends. The CDR3 extends over 14 amino acids.

The V and J genes are TRBV7-6 and TRBJ1-1, with D unclear. The germline V and J ends were trimmed by 6 bases and 2 bases, with 13 bases remaining between them. There are 14 residues in the CDR3. The V gene's germline CDR1 is SGHVS and CDR2 FNYEAQ. In DNA form, the CDR3 reads TGTGCCAGCAGTTTCGACACATTCAACACTGAAGCTTTCTTT. Residues: CASSFDTFNTEAFF.

The CDR3 protein is CASSLEAGRSYNEQFF. The DNA for the CDR3 is TGTGCCAGCAGCTTGGAGGCGGGGCGATCCTACAATGAGCAGTTCTTC. The V gene is TRBV5-4, the J gene TRBJ2-1; D possibly corresponds to TRBD2 (6 bases). CDR1 SGHNT and CDR2 YYREEE come from the germline V gene (reference sequence). Trimming shortened V by 0 bases and J by 1 base, and 11 bases separated the two germline ends. The CDR3 length is 16 residues. Based on the CDR3 plus reference TRBV5-4 and TRBJ2-1, the full variable domain is ETGVTQSPTHLIKTRGQQVTLRCSSQSGHNTVSWYQQALGQGPQFIFQYYREEENGRGNFPPRFSGLQFPNYSSELNVNALELDDSALYLCASSLEAGRSYNEQFFGPGTRLTVL.

V gene TRBV6-2 or TRBV6-3 combines with J gene TRBJ2-5; 8 bases match TRBD1. This CDR3 is 15 amino acids long. V lost 2 bases to trimming and J lost 5 bases; unmatched junction nucleotides: 7. Germline loops: CDR1 MNHEY, CDR2 SVGEGT. For the CDR3, the DNA is TGTGCCAGCAGTTACCTACGGACAGGGACGGAGACCCAGTACTTC. Translating gives CASSYLRTGTETQYF.

The CDR3 here is CASSPQGDQPQHF. The CDR3 DNA is TGTGCCAGCAGCCCACAGGGGGATCAGCCCCAGCATTTT. The chain couples TRBV5-5 to TRBJ1-5; 8 bases align to TRBD1. The CDR3 sequence is 13 residues long. The V segment lost 4 bases and the J segment 5 bases; nucleotides outside the gene matches: 2. CDR1 and CDR2 (germline): SGHKS, YYEKEE (reference sequence).

The CDR3: CASSQTGTRNNQPQHF. CDR3 in DNA: TGTGCCAGTAGCCAAACAGGGACAAGGAACAATCAGCCCCAGCATTTT. The V gene is TRBV19, the J gene TRBJ1-5; D may be TRBD1 (6 bases). Germline V CDR1 and CDR2: LNHDA, SQIVND (reference sequence). Trimming removed 6 bases from V and 3 bases from J, with 18 bases in between. The CDR3 has 16 residues.

This clone occurred a few times. The chain joins TRBV30 to TRBJ1-1, with 10 positions matching TRBD1. J was trimmed by 1 base and V by 2 bases; bases with no gene match: 7. The germline CDR1 and CDR2 sequences are GTSNPN and SVGIG (reference sequence). This CDR3 comprises 16 residues. CDR3 region: CAWSNGQGVRNTEAFF. The CDR3, as DNA: TGTGCCTGGAGTAACGGACAGGGGGTACGGAACACTGAAGCTTTCTTT. The whole variable domain, filled in from reference TRBV30 and TRBJ1-1, reads SQTIHQWPATLVQPVGSPLSLECTVEGTSNPNLYWYRQAAGRGLQLLFYSVGIGQISSEVPQNLSASRPQDRQFILSSKKLLLSDSGFYLCAWSNGQGVRNTEAFFGQGTRLTVV.

V usage is TRBV6-2 or TRBV6-3 and J usage is TRBJ2-6; possibly TRBD2 for D (5 bases). Germline CDR1 is MNHEY and CDR2 is SVGEGT. The CDR3 has 16 amino acids. V was cut by 2 bases and J by 3 bases, with 11 bases left in between. The chain's CDR3 is CASSYQNGGGANVLTF. CDR3 nucleotide sequence: TGTGCCAGCAGTTACCAGAATGGAGGTGGGGCCAACGTCCTGACTTTC.

This clone was recorded a few times. The chain carries TRBV6-6 and TRBJ2-7; TRBD2 matches at 8 bases. This CDR3 contains 13 residues. The germline gives CDR1 MNHNY, CDR2 SVGAGI (reference sequence). V dropped 4 bases and J dropped 2; count of bases not matched to a gene: 1. CDR3 amino acids: CASSSGGPYEQYF. CDR3 bases: TGTGCCAGCAGTTCGGGGGGGCCCTACGAGCAGTACTTC.

CDR3 sequence reads: CATSRDHRGHGYTF. Here the CDR3 DNA reads TGTGCCACCAGCAGAGATCACAGGGGACATGGCTACACCTTC. The rearrangement uses TRBV15 and TRBJ1-2, with 7 bases matching TRBD1. V trimming: 0 bases; J trimming: 6 bases; junction bases outside the gene matches: 4. The CDR3 totals 14 residues. Germline V gene data show CDR1 as LNHNV and CDR2 as YYDKDF (reference sequence).

This rearrangement joins TRBV10-3 to TRBJ1-1; no clear D gene. The CDR3 contains 13 residues. V was pared by 4 bases and J by 2 bases, with 8 bases between. CDR1 is ENHRY and CDR2 is SYGVKD in the germline V gene. The CDR3 protein is CAISVWRNTEAFF. The CDR3 nucleotides are TGTGCCATCAGTGTTTGGAGAAACACTGAAGCTTTCTTT.

This clone was seen at least ten times. The V and J genes are TRBV25-1 and TRBJ1-5; the D gene is possibly TRBD1 (5 bases). The germline CDR1 and CDR2 sequences are MGHDK and SYGVNS. V shed 2 bases and J shed 10 bases, with 15 bases lying between them. CDR3 length equals 14 residues. CDR3 sequence reads: CASSELGVPKPQHF. The CDR3 coding sequence is TGTGCCAGCAGTGAACTAGGGGTCCCTAAACCCCAGCATTTT.

As for this clone: The sample holds other DNA sequences that translate to the same CDR3. The rearrangement uses TRBV30 and TRBJ1-1; possibly TRBD1 for D (5 bases). The germline V gene has CDR1 GTSNPN and CDR2 SVGIG (reference sequence). Trimming took off 1 base at V and 4 bases at J, with 7 bases between the two ends. This CDR3 is 12 amino acids long. CDR3 DNA sequence: TGTGCCTGGAGTGGGGGGGGCACTGAAGCTTTCTTT. Encoded protein: CAWSGGGTEAFF.

The chain is built from TRBV5-4 and TRBJ2-3; 7 nucleotides match TRBD1. The CDR3 contains 14 residues. Germline-derived CDR1 and CDR2 are SGHNT and YYREEE (reference sequence). V lost 4 bases, J lost 3 bases, and 5 bases stayed unmatched. CDR3 protein: CASSPGQTTDTQYF. CDR3 bases: TGTGCCAGCAGCCCGGGACAGACTACAGATACGCAGTATTTT. Looking up the rest from reference TRBV5-4 and TRBJ2-3 gives the full variable domain: ETGVTQSPTHLIKTRGQQVTLRCSSQSGHNTVSWYQQALGQGPQFIFQYYREEENGRGNFPPRFSGLQFPNYSSELNVNALELDDSALYLCASSPGQTTDTQYFGPGTRLTVL.